This paragraph covers one TCR beta chain sequence. This specimen comes from a study of OX40 agonist ivuxolimab in advanced cancers. The CDR3 is 13 residues long. Trimming pared 5 bases from V and 1 base from J, leaving 8 bases between. Germline V CDR1 and CDR2: LNHDA, SQIVND (reference sequence). The repertoire was sequenced with immunoSEQ multiplex PCR; TCRdb's copy has only in-frame clones and lacks some. The table records some 33,000 clones, roughly 74% of them present only once. The sample consisted of CD4+ or CD8+ T cells sorted from blood, taken in a trial of the OX40 agonist ivuxolimab. The TCR sequence derives from an adult with an advanced solid tumor such as melanoma, head and neck, liver or kidney cancer. V is TRBV19 and J is TRBJ1-1; D gene unclear. For the CDR3, the DNA is TGTGCCAGTAGTTACAGAACGAACACTGAAGCTTTCTTT. It is translated as CASSYRTNTEAFF.